A single sample gave rise to the 24 T cell receptor beta chains below, sequenced in a study of blood T cell repertoires in COVID-19. The protocol was immunoSEQ multiplex PCR, while the TCRdb copy is restricted to in-frame clones and leaves out a portion. The table includes over 85,000 clones, about 85% detected once. Sequencing was done on a sample of peripheral blood. The receptors here all came from a man aged 80 or over with acute or convalescent COVID-19.

The chain joins TRBV28 to TRBJ2-7, with TRBD2 identical over 9 bases. The CDR3 extends over 14 amino acids. The germline V gene has CDR1 MDHEN and CDR2 SYDVKM. J lost 3 bases, V lost 3 bases, and 3 bases had no gene match. The CDR3 coding sequence is TGTGCCAGCAGTTTTAGCGGGAGCCTCTACGAGCAGTACTTC. Amino acid sequence: CASSFSGSLYEQYF. The variable domain in full, with the rest retrieved from reference TRBV28 and TRBJ2-7, is DVKVTQSSRYLVKRTGEKVFLECVQDMDHENMFWYRQDPGLGLRLIYFSYDVKMKEKGDIPEGYSVSREKKERFSLILESASTNQTSMYLCASSFSGSLYEQYFGPGTRLTVT.

The rearrangement links TRBV7-2 to TRBJ1-4; maybe TRBD1 (5 bases). CDR3 length: 15 amino acids. Trimming left V 5 bases short and J 8 bases short, with 18 bases between. Germline V gives CDR1 SGHTA, CDR2 FQGNSA. The CDR3 is CASSGVQGNGEKLFF. The DNA of the CDR3 is TGTGCCAGCAGCGGGGTGCAGGGTAATGGGGAAAAACTGTTTTTT.

A few counts support this clone. This chain joins TRBV19 and TRBJ1-1; 10 bases align to TRBD1. Per germline, CDR1 LNHDA and CDR2 SQIVND (reference sequence). CDR3 length: 15 residues. V was clipped by 2 bases and J by 5 bases; unmatched bases: 5. In nucleotides, the CDR3 is TGTGCCAGTAGTATAAGGGACAGGGGTCCTACTGAAGCTTTCTTT. It specifies CASSIRDRGPTEAFF.

The chain couples TRBV19 to TRBJ2-3; tentatively, D is TRBD2 (7 bases). Looked up from germline, CDR1 is LNHDA and CDR2 is SQIVND (reference sequence). The V end was cut by 4 bases, the J end by 6 bases, with 17 bases between. This CDR3 contains 15 residues. CDR3 sequence (DNA): TGTGCCAGTAGTAGACTCGGACGGGGGGCTGATACGCAGTATTTT. Translated: CASSRLGRGADTQYF.

The rearrangement joins TRBV6-5 to TRBJ2-1; D unclear. In germline, CDR1 is MNHEY, CDR2 SVGAGI. CDR3 size: 15 residues. Trimming took off 0 bases at V and 0 bases at J, with 6 bases between the two ends. The DNA for the CDR3 is TGTGCCAGCAGTTACTCTAGGAGCTCCTACAATGAGCAGTTCTTC. Translating it yields CASSYSRSSYNEQFF.

The V gene is TRBV7-3, the J gene TRBJ2-2; TRBD2 might be the D (6 bases). The V end was cut by 6 bases, the J end by 1 base, with 12 bases between. The CDR3 consists of 15 residues. The V gene's germline CDR1 is SGHTA and CDR2 FQGTGA. Here the CDR3 DNA reads TGTGCCAGCAGTAGGGGTAGCGGGAACACCGGGGAGCTGTTTTTT. Encoded protein: CASSRGSGNTGELFF.

This chain uses TRBV2 with TRBJ1-2; tentative D call: TRBD1 (6 bases). V dropped 3 bases and J dropped 5 bases, with 7 bases sitting between them. The CDR3 is 12 amino acids. CDR1 is SNHLY, CDR2 FYNNEI, per germline. The CDR3 loop reads CASSDRGYGYTF. The CDR3 bases are TGTGCCAGCAGTGACAGGGGATATGGCTACACCTTC. The variable domain in full, with the rest retrieved from reference TRBV2 and TRBJ1-2, is EPEVTQTPSHQVTQMGQEVILRCVPISNHLYFYWYRQILGQKVEFLVSFYNNEISEKSEIFDDQFSVERPDGSNFTLKIRSTKLEDSAMYFCASSDRGYGYTFGSGTRLTVV.

About this clone itself: Other DNA sequences within the sample encode an identical CDR3. V is TRBV28 and J is TRBJ1-2; 9 bases match TRBD1. Germline trimming cut 6 bases from V and 6 bases from J; bases unmatched to any gene: 8. The CDR3 contains 14 residues. Germline lookup yields CDR1 MDHEN and CDR2 SYDVKM. The CDR3 is CASSRPGTGHGYTF. DNA for the CDR3: TGTGCCAGCAGCCGGCCCGGGACAGGGCATGGCTACACCTTC.

The table lists this clone with a count of one. V gene TRBV10-3 combines with J gene TRBJ2-5; a weak D match, TRBD2 (5 bases). The CDR3 loop spans 14 amino acids. The germline V gene encodes CDR1 ENHRY and CDR2 SYGVKD. V lost 4 bases and J lost 3, with 12 bases in between. CDR3 sequence reads: CAISAAGVEETQYF. DNA for the CDR3: TGTGCCATCAGTGCGGCCGGGGTGGAAGAGACCCAGTACTTC.

V usage is TRBV30 and J usage is TRBJ1-5; 7 nucleotides line up with TRBD1. CDR1 GTSNPN and CDR2 SVGIG come from the germline V gene (reference sequence). The J segment lost 2 bases and the V segment lost 2 bases, leaving 3 bases of the junction unmatched. CDR3 length: 14 amino acids. CDR3: CAWSSGTGNQPQHF. CDR3 DNA sequence: TGTGCCTGGAGTTCCGGGACAGGCAATCAGCCCCAGCATTTT.

A single count supports this clone. V usage is TRBV7-2 and J usage is TRBJ1-1; D might be TRBD1 (6 bases). Germline loops: CDR1 SGHTA, CDR2 FQGNSA. V shed 4 bases and J shed 3 bases, with 12 bases lying between them. This CDR3 spans 14 amino acids. DNA for the CDR3: TGTGCCAGCAGCTCGCTACAGGGTTACACTGAAGCTTTCTTT. This sequence encodes CASSSLQGYTEAFF.

This clone was recorded once. V usage is TRBV2 and J usage is TRBJ1-3; TRBD1 aligns across 8 bases. V shed 7 bases and J 0 bases; nucleotides not matched to a gene: 5. Germline CDR1 is SNHLY and CDR2 is FYNNEI. The CDR3 consists of 15 residues. The CDR3 coding sequence is TGTGCCAGCACTTTAACAGGGGGCTCTGGAAACACCATATATTTT. Its protein product is CASTLTGGSGNTIYF.

The chain recombines TRBV6-1 with TRBJ1-6, with D hard to call. CDR3 length: 13 residues. The germline V gene has CDR1 MNHNS and CDR2 SASEGT. V was clipped by 3 bases and J by 6 bases, with 6 bases between them. For the CDR3, the DNA is TGTGCCAGCAGTGATGCGGGTAATTCACCCCTCCACTTT. Protein: CASSDAGNSPLHF.

The chain is built from TRBV27 and TRBJ1-3; TRBD1 agrees at 8 bases. This CDR3 spans 14 amino acids. Germline CDR1 reads MNHEY; CDR2 reads SMNVEV (reference sequence). J was trimmed by 2 bases and V by 4 bases; bases with no gene match: 1. The CDR3 spells CASSSGGPGNTIYF. The CDR3 DNA is TGTGCCAGCAGTTCAGGGGGCCCTGGAAACACCATATATTTT.

The rearrangement links TRBV6-5 to TRBJ1-2, with 11 positions matching TRBD1. CDR3 length equals 15 residues. Germline CDR1 is MNHEY and CDR2 is SVGAGI. With 4 bases clipped from V and 9 bases from J, the junction kept 10 bases outside the gene matches. Here the CDR3 reads CASSSSGTGGYRYTF. As DNA, the CDR3 is TGTGCCAGCAGTTCGTCCGGGACAGGGGGATATCGCTACACCTTC.

This clone was recorded once. The chain couples TRBV2 to TRBJ2-7; 9 bases are a match to TRBD1. The V segment lost 5 bases and the J segment 6 bases; nucleotides outside the gene matches: 11. The CDR3 contains 15 residues. The germline CDR1 and CDR2 sequences are SNHLY and FYNNEI. The CDR3 region is CASSTGTGSLGEQYF. The CDR3 coding sequence is TGTGCCAGCAGTACCGGGACAGGGAGCTTGGGCGAGCAGTACTTC.

This chain links TRBV28 with TRBJ2-1, with D maybe TRBD2 (5 bases). The CDR3 is 14 amino acids. Germline V gene lookup returns CDR1 MDHEN and CDR2 SYDVKM. Trimming stripped 7 bases from V and 4 bases from J, with 14 bases between. For the CDR3, the DNA is TGTGCCAGCACTTTGCGGGCGGAGTACAATGAGCAGTTCTTC. Translation gives CASTLRAEYNEQFF. Complete variable domain (other parts from reference TRBV28 and TRBJ2-1): DVKVTQSSRYLVKRTGEKVFLECVQDMDHENMFWYRQDPGLGLRLIYFSYDVKMKEKGDIPEGYSVSREKKERFSLILESASTNQTSMYLCASTLRAEYNEQFFGPGTRLTVL.

V and J are TRBV4-3 and TRBJ2-3, with TRBD2 identical over 7 bases. The germline gives CDR1 LGHNA, CDR2 YSLEER. This CDR3 is built from 17 residues. V dropped 0 bases and J dropped 4; count of bases not matched to a gene: 10. CDR3 loop: CASSQDRDGGSADTQYF. In nucleotides, the CDR3 is TGCGCCAGCAGCCAAGATCGGGACGGCGGGAGTGCAGATACGCAGTATTTT.

The chain uses TRBV30 and TRBJ2-2, with D possibly being TRBD1 (8 bases). The CDR3 is 15 residues long. Germline V gene data show CDR1 as GTSNPN and CDR2 as SVGIG (reference sequence). Trimming took off 1 base at V and 7 bases at J, with 16 bases between the two ends. CDR3 coding DNA: TGTGCCTGGAGTGCCTTACAGGGGGAGGGCGGGGAGCTGTTTTTT. This encodes CAWSALQGEGGELFF.

V is TRBV6-5 and J is TRBJ1-5; D is perhaps TRBD1 (5 bases). The CDR3 spans 13 residues. Looked up from germline, CDR1 is MNHEY and CDR2 is SVGAGI. V was cut by 2 bases and J by 5 bases, with 7 bases left in between. CDR3 sequence reads: CASSYARDQPQHF. Written as DNA, the CDR3 is TGTGCCAGCAGTTACGCCAGGGATCAGCCCCAGCATTTT.

The chain couples TRBV4-1 to TRBJ2-5; 10 nucleotides line up with TRBD1. The CDR3 extends over 18 amino acids. The germline gives CDR1 MGHRA, CDR2 YSYEKL. The V gene end was trimmed by 0 bases and the J gene end by 2 bases; junction bases not matched to a gene: 9. This chain's CDR3 is CASSQELGQGSWQETQYF. The CDR3, as DNA: TGCGCCAGCAGCCAAGAGTTGGGACAGGGGAGTTGGCAAGAGACCCAGTACTTC.

This chain links TRBV5-1 with TRBJ2-1; TRBD1 aligns across 8 bases. Germline V gene sequence: CDR1 SGHRS, CDR2 YFSETQ. The trim removed 4 bases at V and 3 bases at J, leaving 12 bases unmatched. CDR3 length: 17 residues. CDR3 loop: CASSGGNRQGSYNEQFF. CDR3 sequence (DNA): TGCGCCAGCAGCGGTGGAAATCGACAGGGGAGCTACAATGAGCAGTTCTTC.

This clone appeared a single time. The rearrangement joins TRBV19 to TRBJ2-1; D gene uncertain. With 4 bases removed from V and 4 bases from J, the gap between germline ends came to 5 bases. There are 12 residues in the CDR3. Looked up from germline, CDR1 is LNHDA and CDR2 is SQIVND (reference sequence). CDR3 sequence (DNA): TGTGCCAGTAGTACCCGTTACAATGAGCAGTTCTTC. This encodes CASSTRYNEQFF.

CDR3 coding DNA: TGTGCCAGTACTAGTGGACAGGGCCTTATAAGCAATCAGCCCCAGCATTTT. The encoded protein is CASTSGQGLISNQPQHF. This chain joins TRBV19 and TRBJ1-5; TRBD1 aligns across 8 bases. V was clipped by 7 bases and J by 1 base; unmatched bases: 12. This CDR3 contains 17 residues. Germline-derived CDR1 and CDR2 are LNHDA and SQIVND (reference sequence).